This T cell receptor (beta chain) was recorded in a study of control samples from healthy donors and cancer patients. Some clones are missing from TCRdb's copy, which holds only in-frame ones; the method was immunoSEQ multiplex PCR. The sample yields approximately 70,000 clones, around nine tenths seen once. This CDR3 contains 11 residues. Trimming pared 2 bases from V and 9 bases from J, leaving 4 bases between. Germline V gene sequence: CDR1 MNHNY, CDR2 SVGAGI (reference sequence). The chain has TRBV6-6 and TRBJ2-2, with unresolved D. What was sequenced was PBMCs. The clonotype originates from a woman in her forties or fifties with colorectal cancer. CDR3 amino acids: CASSYPRELFF. In DNA, the CDR3 is TGTGCCAGCAGTTACCCACGGGAGCTGTTTTTT.